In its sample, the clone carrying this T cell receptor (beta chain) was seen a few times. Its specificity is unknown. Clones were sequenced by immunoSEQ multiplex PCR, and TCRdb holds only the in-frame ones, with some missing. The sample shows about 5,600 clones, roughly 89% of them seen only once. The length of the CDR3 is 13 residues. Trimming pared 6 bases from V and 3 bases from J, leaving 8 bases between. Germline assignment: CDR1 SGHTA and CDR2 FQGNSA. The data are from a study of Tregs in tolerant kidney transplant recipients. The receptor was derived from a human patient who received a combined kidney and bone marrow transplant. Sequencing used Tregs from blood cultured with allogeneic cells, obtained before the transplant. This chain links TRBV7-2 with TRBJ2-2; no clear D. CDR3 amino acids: CASRLGYTGELFF. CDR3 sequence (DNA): TGTGCCAGCAGGCTCGGTTACACCGGGGAGCTGTTTTTT.